Listed here are 10 T cell receptor beta chains from one sample, sequenced in a study of shared clonotypes between healthy human individuals. Here immunoSEQ multiplex PCR was the method, and the copy in TCRdb shows in-frame clones only, minus some. The table records hundreds of thousands of clones, 90% to 96% of them present only once. Sequenced sample: naive CD4+ T cells sorted from blood. Documented subset: CD45RA+ positively selected. Source of these receptors: a woman aged 25-40 years in good health.

The chain recombines TRBV7-9 with TRBJ2-5; 15 nucleotides agree with TRBD2. The tail of the sequence fits TRBJ2-7 better, so the J call may be wrong. The CDR3 covers 17 residues. CDR1 SEHNR and CDR2 FQNEAQ come from the germline V gene (reference sequence). DNA for the CDR3: TGTGCCAGCAGCACGAGGACTAGCGGGAGGGCCCAATACGAGCAGTACTTC. This sequence encodes CASSTRTSGRAQYEQYF.

The chain combines TRBV10-3 with TRBJ1-2; 9 positions agree with TRBD1. The J segment lost 5 bases and the V segment lost 6 bases, leaving 4 bases of the junction unmatched. Germline V gives CDR1 ENHRY, CDR2 SYGVKD. CDR3 length equals 13 residues. CDR3 nucleotides: TGTGCCATCAGGGGAGGACAGGGGTATGGCTACACCTTC. Protein sequence: CAIRGGQGYGYTF.

This clone is a singleton in its sample. V is TRBV5-1 and J is TRBJ2-2, with no clear D. This CDR3 is 13 amino acids long. CDR1 is SGHRS, CDR2 YFSETQ, per germline. Trimming removed 7 bases at V and 5 bases at J, with 12 bases between. Here the CDR3 reads CASVRPVTGELFF. DNA of the CDR3: TGCGCCAGCGTCCGCCCGGTGACCGGGGAGCTGTTTTTT.

This clone is a singleton in its sample. V gene TRBV2 combines with J gene TRBJ2-3; D remains ambiguous. V lost 2 bases and J lost 0, with 6 bases in between. CDR3 length equals 14 residues. Germline V gene lookup returns CDR1 SNHLY and CDR2 FYNNEI. The CDR3 loop reads CASSEFLSTDTQYF. CDR3 DNA sequence: TGTGCCAGCAGTGAATTCCTGAGCACAGATACGCAGTATTTT.

The rearrangement joins TRBV10-1 to TRBJ2-2; D call uncertain. Trimming pared 5 bases from V and 4 bases from J, leaving 5 bases between. Germline values: CDR1 WNHNN, CDR2 SYGVQD (reference sequence). The CDR3 is 12 residues long. This CDR3 reads CASSIATGELFF. The CDR3 region has the DNA TGCGCCAGCAGTATTGCCACCGGGGAGCTGTTTTTT.

The chain has TRBV18 and TRBJ2-7; D not certain. This CDR3 is built from 14 residues. The V gene's germline CDR1 is KGHSH and CDR2 LQKENI. V lost 4 bases and J 0 bases, leaving 10 bases between the germline ends. The CDR3 DNA sequence: TGTGCCAGCTCACAGGAAGCCCTCTCCTACGAGCAGTACTTC. It codes for CASSQEALSYEQYF.

The rearrangement uses TRBV28 and TRBJ2-3; D may be TRBD2 (7 bases). Germline CDR1 is MDHEN and CDR2 is SYDVKM. CDR3 size: 16 residues. V lost 6 bases to trimming and J lost 3 bases, with 19 bases between them. The CDR3: CASRDRRGGSTDTQYF. For the CDR3, the DNA is TGTGCCAGCAGAGACCGGAGGGGGGGGTCGACAGATACGCAGTATTTT.

The chain recombines TRBV28 with TRBJ2-7, with D uncertain. Germline CDR1 reads MDHEN; CDR2 reads SYDVKM. V was cut by 6 bases and J by 0 bases, with 15 bases left in between. This CDR3 has 15 residues. CDR3 protein: CASSATGFSSYEQYF. CDR3 DNA sequence: TGTGCCAGCAGCGCTACCGGGTTCAGCTCCTACGAGCAGTACTTC. The full variable domain, in which reference TRBV28 and TRBJ2-7 provide the parts outside the CDR3, is DVKVTQSSRYLVKRTGEKVFLECVQDMDHENMFWYRQDPGLGLRLIYFSYDVKMKEKGDIPEGYSVSREKKERFSLILESASTNQTSMYLCASSATGFSSYEQYFGPGTRLTVT.

The rearrangement links TRBV7-6 to TRBJ1-4; TRBD1 matches at 9 bases. The CDR3 has 15 amino acids. The trim removed 7 bases at V and 4 bases at J, leaving 7 bases unmatched. Germline V gene data show CDR1 as SGHVS and CDR2 as FNYEAQ. The CDR3 DNA reads as TGTGCCAGCAACCCTGGGACAGGGAATAATGAAAAACTGTTTTTT. The encoded protein is CASNPGTGNNEKLFF.

The chain couples TRBV5-4 to TRBJ2-3; tentatively, D is TRBD1 or TRBD2 (6 bases each). Germline loops: CDR1 SGHNT, CDR2 YYREEE (reference sequence). The germline V and J ends were trimmed by 2 bases and 4 bases, with 17 bases remaining between them. There are 16 residues in the CDR3. The CDR3 DNA reads as TGTGCCAGCAGCTTTGGGGGCGGGAAGAGGGCAGATACGCAGTATTTT. As protein: CASSFGGGKRADTQYF.